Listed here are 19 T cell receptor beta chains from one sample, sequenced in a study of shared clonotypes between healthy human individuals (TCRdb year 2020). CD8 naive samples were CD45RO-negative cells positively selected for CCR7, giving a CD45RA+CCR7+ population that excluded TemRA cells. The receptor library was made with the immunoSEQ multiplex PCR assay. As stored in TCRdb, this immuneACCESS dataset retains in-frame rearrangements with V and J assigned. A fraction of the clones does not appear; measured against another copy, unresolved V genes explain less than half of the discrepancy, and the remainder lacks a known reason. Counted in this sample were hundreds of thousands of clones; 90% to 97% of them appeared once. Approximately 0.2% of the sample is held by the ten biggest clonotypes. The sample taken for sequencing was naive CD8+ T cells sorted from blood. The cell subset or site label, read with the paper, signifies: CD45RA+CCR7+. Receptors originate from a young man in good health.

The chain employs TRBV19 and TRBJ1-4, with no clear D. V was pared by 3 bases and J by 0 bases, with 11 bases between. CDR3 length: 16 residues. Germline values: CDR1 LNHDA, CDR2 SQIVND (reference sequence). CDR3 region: CASSIGTRATNEKLFF. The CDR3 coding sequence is TGTGCCAGTAGTATTGGTACACGTGCAACTAATGAAAAACTGTTTTTT.

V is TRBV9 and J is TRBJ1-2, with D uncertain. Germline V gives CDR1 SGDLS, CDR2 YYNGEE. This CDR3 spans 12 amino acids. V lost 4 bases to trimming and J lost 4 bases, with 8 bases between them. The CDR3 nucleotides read TGTGCCAGCAGCACAGCATTCTATGGCTACACCTTC. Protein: CASSTAFYGYTF.

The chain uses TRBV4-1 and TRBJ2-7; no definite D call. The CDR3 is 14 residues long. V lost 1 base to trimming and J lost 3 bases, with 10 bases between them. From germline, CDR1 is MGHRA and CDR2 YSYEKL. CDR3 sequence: CASSQVQWDYEQYF. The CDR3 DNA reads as TGCGCCAGCAGCCAAGTTCAGTGGGACTACGAGCAGTACTTC.

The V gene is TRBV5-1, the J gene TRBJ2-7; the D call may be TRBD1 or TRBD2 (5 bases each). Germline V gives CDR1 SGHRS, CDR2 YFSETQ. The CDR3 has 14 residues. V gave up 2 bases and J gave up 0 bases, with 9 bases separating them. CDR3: CASSLIGTSYEQYF. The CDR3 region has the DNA TGCGCCAGCAGCTTAATAGGGACCTCCTACGAGCAGTACTTC.

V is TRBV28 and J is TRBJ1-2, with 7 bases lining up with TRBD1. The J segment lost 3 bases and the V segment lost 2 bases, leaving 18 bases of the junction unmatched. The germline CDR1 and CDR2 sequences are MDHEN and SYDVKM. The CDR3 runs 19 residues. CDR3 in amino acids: CASSLHPGTEGYNHYGYTF. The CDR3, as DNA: TGTGCCAGCAGTTTACACCCTGGGACAGAAGGATATAATCACTATGGCTACACCTTC.

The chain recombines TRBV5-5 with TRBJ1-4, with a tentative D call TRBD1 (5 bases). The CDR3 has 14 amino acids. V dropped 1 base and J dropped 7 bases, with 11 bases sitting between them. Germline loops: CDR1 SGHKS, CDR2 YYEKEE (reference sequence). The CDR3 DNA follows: TGTGCCAGCAGCTTGCAGGGTGGGGCTGAAAAACTGTTTTTT. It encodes CASSLQGGAEKLFF.

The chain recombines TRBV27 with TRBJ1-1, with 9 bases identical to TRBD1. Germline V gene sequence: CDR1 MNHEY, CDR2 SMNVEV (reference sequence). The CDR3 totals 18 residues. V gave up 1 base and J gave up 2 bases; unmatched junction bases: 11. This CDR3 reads CASSLYPGTGTENTEAFF. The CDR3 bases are TGTGCCAGCAGTTTATATCCCGGGACAGGGACTGAAAACACTGAAGCTTTCTTT.

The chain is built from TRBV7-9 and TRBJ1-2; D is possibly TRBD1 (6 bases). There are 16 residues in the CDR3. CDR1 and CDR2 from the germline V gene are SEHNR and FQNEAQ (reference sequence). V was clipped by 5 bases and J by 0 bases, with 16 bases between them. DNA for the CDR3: TGTGCCAGCAGCGAAAGACCGGGACAATCTAACTATGGCTACACCTTC. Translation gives CASSERPGQSNYGYTF. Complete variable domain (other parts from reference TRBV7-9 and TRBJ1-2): DTGVSQNPRHKITKRGQNVTFRCDPISEHNRLYWYRQTLGQGPEFLTYFQNEAQLEKSRLLSDRFSAERPKGSFSTLEIQRTEQGDSAMYLCASSERPGQSNYGYTFGSGTRLTVV.

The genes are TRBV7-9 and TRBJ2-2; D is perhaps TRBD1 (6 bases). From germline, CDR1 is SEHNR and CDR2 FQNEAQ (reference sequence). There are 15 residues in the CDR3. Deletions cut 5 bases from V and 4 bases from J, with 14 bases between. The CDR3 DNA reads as TGTGCCAGCAGCGTTTCAGGGGAATCCACCGGGGAGCTGTTTTTT. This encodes CASSVSGESTGELFF. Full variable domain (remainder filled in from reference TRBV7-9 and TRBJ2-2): DTGVSQNPRHKITKRGQNVTFRCDPISEHNRLYWYRQTLGQGPEFLTYFQNEAQLEKSRLLSDRFSAERPKGSFSTLEIQRTEQGDSAMYLCASSVSGESTGELFFGEGSRLTVL.

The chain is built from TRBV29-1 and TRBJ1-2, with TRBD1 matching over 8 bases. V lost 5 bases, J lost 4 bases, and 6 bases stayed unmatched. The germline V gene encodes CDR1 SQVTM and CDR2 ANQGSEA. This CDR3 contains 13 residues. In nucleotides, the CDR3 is TGCAGCGTTCAGACAGGGGTAGTCTATGGCTACACCTTC. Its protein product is CSVQTGVVYGYTF.

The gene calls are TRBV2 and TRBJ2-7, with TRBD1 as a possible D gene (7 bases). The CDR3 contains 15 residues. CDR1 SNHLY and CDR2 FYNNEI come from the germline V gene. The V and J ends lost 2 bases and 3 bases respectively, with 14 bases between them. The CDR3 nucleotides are TGTGCCAGCAGTGAAATGGCAGGGGGACTCTACGAGCAGTACTTC. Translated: CASSEMAGGLYEQYF.

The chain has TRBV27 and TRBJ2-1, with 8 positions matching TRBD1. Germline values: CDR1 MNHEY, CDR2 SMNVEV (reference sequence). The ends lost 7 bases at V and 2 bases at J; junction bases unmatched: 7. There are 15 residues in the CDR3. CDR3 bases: TGTGCCAGCACCGAGGGGACAGGACCCTACAATGAGCAGTTCTTC. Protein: CASTEGTGPYNEQFF.

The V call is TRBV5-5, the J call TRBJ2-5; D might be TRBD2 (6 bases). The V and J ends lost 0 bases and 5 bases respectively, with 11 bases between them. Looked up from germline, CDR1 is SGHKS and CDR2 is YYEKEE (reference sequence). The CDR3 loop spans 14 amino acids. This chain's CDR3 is CASSLEGRRETQYF. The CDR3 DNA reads TGTGCCAGCAGCTTGGAGGGGAGGCGGGAGACCCAGTACTTC. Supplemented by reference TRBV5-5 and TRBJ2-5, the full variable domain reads DAGVTQSPTHLIKTRGQQVTLRCSPISGHKSVSWYQQVLGQGPQFIFQYYEKEERGRGNFPDRFSARQFPNYSSELNVNALLLGDSALYLCASSLEGRRETQYFGPGTRLLVL.

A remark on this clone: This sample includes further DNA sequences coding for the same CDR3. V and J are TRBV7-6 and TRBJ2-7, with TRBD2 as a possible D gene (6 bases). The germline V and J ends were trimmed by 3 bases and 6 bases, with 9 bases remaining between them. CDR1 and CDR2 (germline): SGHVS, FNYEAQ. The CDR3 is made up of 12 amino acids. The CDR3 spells CASSLGGAEQYF. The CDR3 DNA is TGTGCCAGCAGCTTGGGGGGTGCCGAGCAGTACTTC. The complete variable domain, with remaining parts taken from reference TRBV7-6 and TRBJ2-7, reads GAGVSQSPRYKVTKRGQDVALRCDPISGHVSLYWYRQALGQGPEFLTYFNYEAQQDKSGLPNDRFSAERPEGSISTLTIQRTEQRDSAMYRCASSLGGAEQYFGPGTRLTVT.

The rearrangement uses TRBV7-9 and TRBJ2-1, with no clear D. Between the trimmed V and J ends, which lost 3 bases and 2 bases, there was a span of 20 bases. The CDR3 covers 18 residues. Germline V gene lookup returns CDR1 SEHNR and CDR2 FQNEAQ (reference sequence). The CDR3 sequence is CASSLSQIDIFAYNEQFF. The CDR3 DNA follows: TGTGCCAGCAGCTTGAGTCAGATCGACATCTTTGCCTACAATGAGCAGTTCTTC.

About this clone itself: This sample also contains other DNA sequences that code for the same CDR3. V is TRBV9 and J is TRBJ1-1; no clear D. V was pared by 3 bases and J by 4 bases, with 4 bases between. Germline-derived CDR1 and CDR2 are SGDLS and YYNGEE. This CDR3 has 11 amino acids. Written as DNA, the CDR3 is TGTGCCAGCAGCGGTGGCACTGAAGCTTTCTTT. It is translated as CASSGGTEAFF.

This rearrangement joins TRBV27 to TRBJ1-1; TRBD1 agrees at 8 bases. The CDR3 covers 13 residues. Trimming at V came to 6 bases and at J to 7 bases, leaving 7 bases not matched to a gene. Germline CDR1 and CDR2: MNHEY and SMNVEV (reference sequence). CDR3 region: CASSQDRDVEAFF. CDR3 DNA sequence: TGTGCCAGCAGCCAGGACAGGGATGTTGAAGCTTTCTTT.

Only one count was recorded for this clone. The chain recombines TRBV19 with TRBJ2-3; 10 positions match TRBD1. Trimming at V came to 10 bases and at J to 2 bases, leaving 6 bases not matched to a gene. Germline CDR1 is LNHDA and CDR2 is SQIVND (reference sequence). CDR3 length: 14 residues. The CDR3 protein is CATAGTGVTDTQYF. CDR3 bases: TGTGCCACCGCCGGGACAGGGGTCACAGATACGCAGTATTTT.

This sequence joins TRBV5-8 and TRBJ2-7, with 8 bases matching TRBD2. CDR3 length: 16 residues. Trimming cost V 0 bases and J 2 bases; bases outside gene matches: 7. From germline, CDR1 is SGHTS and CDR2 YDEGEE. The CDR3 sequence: CASSLDSGLGTYEQYF. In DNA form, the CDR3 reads TGTGCCAGCAGCTTGGATTCGGGACTAGGGACCTACGAGCAGTACTTC.